These T cell receptor beta chains were read from a single sample in a study of shared clonotypes between healthy human individuals. The assay was immunoSEQ multiplex PCR, and TCRdb's table has in-frame clones only and misses some. The sample records about 2.2 million clones, over 85% being singletons. The material sequenced was naive CD8+ T cells from PBMCs. Source of these receptors: a young man in good health. Some clones in this sample may be carry-over from other donors' samples. The CDR3 runs from the conserved cysteine through the conserved F or W. D genes are given only for firm matches. Size is stated for part of the rows, as once, few or many counts, or as a class when the clone is expanded.

j_call clone_size v_call d_call cdr3_aa cdr3_nt
TRBJ2-7 - TRBV9 - CASSVGGQNVHEQYF TGTGCCAGCAGCGTGGGGGGACAGAATGTACACGAGCAGTACTTC
TRBJ2-1 - TRBV6-1 - CASGARTNSYNEQFF TGTGCCAGCGGCGCCCGCACAAACTCCTACAATGAGCAGTTCTTC
TRBJ2-7 - TRBV27 - CASSFQASSYEQYF TGTGCCAGCAGTTTCCAGGCATCATCCTACGAGCAGTACTTC
TRBJ1-1 - TRBV9 - CASSVVTGDTEAFF TGTGCCAGCAGCGTAGTGACAGGTGACACTGAAGCTTTCTTT
TRBJ2-7 - TRBV7-2 - CASSLVREYEQYF TGTGCCAGCAGCTTAGTGAGGGAATACGAGCAGTACTTC
TRBJ2-7 - TRBV7-8 - CASSLVGGKATYEQYF TGTGCCAGCAGCTTAGTTGGAGGGAAAGCGACCTACGAGCAGTACTTC
TRBJ2-1 - TRBV19 TRBD2 CASSRDREGIDNEQFF TGTGCCAGTAGTAGGGATCGGGAGGGTATCGACAATGAGCAGTTCTTC
TRBJ2-6 - TRBV11-1 - CATHTGANVLTF TGTGCCACCCATACCGGGGCCAACGTCCTGACTTTC
TRBJ1-2 - TRBV4-2 - CASSQGTRPNYGYTF TGTGCCAGCAGCCAAGGCACCCGACCTAACTATGGCTACACCTTC
TRBJ1-1 few TRBV2 TRBD1 CATKTGINTEAFF TGTGCCACCAAGACAGGGATTAACACTGAAGCTTTCTTT
TRBJ1-3 - TRBV7-9 - CASSLAILTGPYGNTIYF TGTGCCAGCAGCTTAGCGATTCTTACAGGGCCTTATGGAAACACCATATATTTT
TRBJ2-3 - TRBV14 - CASSQGRASTDTQYF TGTGCCAGCAGCCAAGGACGGGCTAGCACAGATACGCAGTATTTT
TRBJ2-7 - TRBV28 - CASVARGLTYEQYF TGTGCCAGCGTCGCCAGAGGGTTAACCTACGAGCAGTACTTC
TRBJ1-1 - TRBV11-2 TRBD1 CASSPGTVNTEAFF TGTGCCAGCAGCCCCGGGACAGTGAACACTGAAGCTTTCTTT